Described below is a single TCR beta chain sequence and its context. These data come from a study of cytomegalovirus exposure and HLA in healthy donors. The CDR3 length is 17 residues. After removal of 3 bases from V and 1 base from J, the junction contained 4 bases not matched to a gene. CDR1 SGHTA and CDR2 FQGNSA come from the germline V gene. Primers: 60 Vbeta forward and 13 Jbeta reverse. Here immunoSEQ multiplex PCR was the method, and the copy in TCRdb shows in-frame clones only, minus some. This table has about 160,000 clones, 70% to 90% appearing once. The source of this sequence is a woman aged 18-35 years in good health and CMV-seronegative. V gene TRBV7-2 combines with J gene TRBJ2-3; TRBD2 matches at 13 bases. What was sequenced was PBMCs. CDR3 residues: CASSFTSGGVGTDTQYF. As DNA, the CDR3 is TGTGCCAGCAGCTTCACTAGCGGGGGGGTGGGCACAGATACGCAGTATTTT.